This T cell receptor (beta chain) was captured by sequencing in a study of blood T cell repertoires in COVID-19. Turning to the study itself: COVID-19 samples collected from the United States, Italy and Spain covered acute and convalescent phases. Sources were T cells, B-cell-depleted T cells, or PBMCs; the material itself was cDNA or gDNA.

The length of the CDR3 is 14 residues. Trimming cost V 4 bases and J 2 bases, with 12 bases left between them. CDR1 is SGHNT, CDR2 YYREEE, per germline (reference sequence). Authors' data handling: For nucleated cells, counts were estimated from reference gene primer amplification. This table comes from immunoSEQ multiplex PCR, and its TCRdb copy is limited to in-frame clones, with some not included. The D gene and trimming were derived from the DNA, and the V and J assignments and clone size from that table. Of roughly 200,000 clones listed, more than 70% are singletons. This receptor was obtained from a woman over 75 with active or convalescent COVID-19. Sequencing was carried out using peripheral blood. The J gene is TRBJ1-2, the V gene TRBV5-4, with D possibly matching TRBD1 (6 bases). The CDR3 reads CASSTGQRNYGYTF. In DNA, the CDR3 is TGTGCCAGCAGCACCGGACAGCGCAACTATGGCTACACCTTC.